Listed here are 5 T cell receptor beta chains from one sample, sequenced in a study of cytomegalovirus exposure and HLA in healthy donors (TCRdb year 2017). Receptors were amplified or captured by the immunoSEQ multiplex PCR assay. TCRdb provides this immuneACCESS table in a form limited to in-frame rearrangements. Some clones are lacking; in checked studies, under half of them reflect an unresolved V gene, and why the rest are absent is not known. The sample table records 56,000 or so clones; roughly 92% of these occur just once. Clones ranked in the top ten supply about 1% of the sample. The sequenced sample consisted of PBMCs. These receptors were obtained from a man aged 18 to 30 in good health and CMV-seronegative.

The CDR3 nucleotides are TGTGCCACCAGCAGGAGGGCGGGGACTCCCATCCAAGCTGAAGCTTTCTTT. Amino acid sequence: CATSRRAGTPIQAEAFF. The chain has TRBV15 and TRBJ1-1, with D tentatively TRBD1 (5 bases). Trimming removed 3 bases at V and 6 bases at J, with 23 bases between. Germline V gene lookup returns CDR1 LNHNV and CDR2 YYDKDF (reference sequence). This CDR3 comprises 17 residues.

The chain is built from TRBV9 and TRBJ2-3; D is perhaps TRBD2 (6 bases). Per germline, CDR1 SGDLS and CDR2 YYNGEE. V was pared by 0 bases and J by 0 bases, with 11 bases between. CDR3 size: 16 residues. The CDR3: CASSVASGPSTDTQYF. The CDR3 coding sequence is TGTGCCAGCAGCGTAGCGAGCGGGCCTAGCACAGATACGCAGTATTTT.

The V and J genes are TRBV28 and TRBJ2-3; 7 nucleotides align to TRBD1. The CDR3 runs 14 residues. Trimming took 6 bases from V and 5 from J; bases not matched to a gene: 8. CDR1 is MDHEN, CDR2 SYDVKM, per germline. The CDR3 sequence: CASRTDRDGDTQYF. The CDR3 bases are TGTGCCAGCAGGACCGACAGGGACGGAGATACGCAGTATTTT. Complete variable domain (other parts from reference TRBV28 and TRBJ2-3): DVKVTQSSRYLVKRTGEKVFLECVQDMDHENMFWYRQDPGLGLRLIYFSYDVKMKEKGDIPEGYSVSREKKERFSLILESASTNQTSMYLCASRTDRDGDTQYFGPGTRLTVL.

The gene calls are TRBV7-6 and TRBJ2-5; 7 bases match TRBD1. CDR1 SGHVS and CDR2 FNYEAQ come from the germline V gene. Trimming took 3 bases from V and 3 from J; bases not matched to a gene: 4. CDR3 length equals 14 residues. This CDR3 is CASSFRDREETQYF. Written as DNA, the CDR3 is TGTGCCAGCAGCTTCCGGGACAGAGAAGAGACCCAGTACTTC.

The rearrangement uses TRBV7-2 and TRBJ2-7, with unresolved D. This CDR3 region has 13 residues. Deletions cut 5 bases from V and 3 bases from J, with 11 bases between. Germline V gene lookup returns CDR1 SGHTA and CDR2 FQGNSA. DNA for the CDR3: TGTGCCAGCAGCCGAACGGCTAGCTACGAGCAGTACTTC. Encoded protein: CASSRTASYEQYF.